The rows below give T cell receptor beta chains drawn from one sample of a study of cytomegalovirus exposure and HLA in healthy donors. Assay: immunoSEQ multiplex PCR; the TCRdb copy retains only in-frame clones and omits some. The table has about 120,000 clones, 8% to 10% seen once; the top ten hold over 2.5%. Sequenced: PBMCs. These receptors were taken from a man aged 25 to 45 in good health and CMV-seronegative. Each CDR3 is given with its conserved first and last residue. Fields, in order: V gene, clone size, J gene, D gene, CDR3 protein, CDR3 DNA. A D gene is named only where the DNA matches it firmly. Clone size is stated in some rows and not others, as once, few, many or a class when expanded.

>TRBV10-2|few|TRBJ2-3|NA
CASSRLGGISTDTQYF
TGCGCCAGCAGCCGGCTGGGCGGGATTAGCACAGATACGCAGTATTTT
>TRBV19|once|TRBJ1-5|NA
CASSRSGEVRPQHF
TGTGCCAGTAGTCGGAGTGGGGAGGTTCGACCCCAGCATTTT
>TRBV10-3|NA|TRBJ2-3|TRBD2
CAISELTSGRPSTDTQYF
TGTGCCATCAGTGAACTGACTAGCGGGAGGCCAAGCACAGATACGCAGTATTTT
>TRBV5-4|few|TRBJ2-3|TRBD2
CASSQGLAALQRTDTQYF
TGTGCCAGCAGCCAGGGACTAGCGGCACTCCAACGCACAGATACGCAGTATTTT
>TRBV10-3|NA|TRBJ2-1|TRBD2
CAISERSGGHNEQFF
TGTGCCATCAGTGAGCGAAGCGGGGGGCACAATGAGCAGTTCTTC
>TRBV6-5|NA|TRBJ1-1|NA
CAVQGGGTTEAFF
TGTGCCGTACAGGGTGGGGGCACCACTGAAGCTTTCTTT
>TRBV7-8|NA|TRBJ2-3|TRBD2
CASSGGLAGGMSQYF
TGTGCCAGCAGCGGAGGGCTAGCGGGTGGCATGTCGCAGTATTTT
>TRBV6-1|NA|TRBJ1-2|TRBD1
CASSLAAGGLGYTF
TGTGCCAGCAGCTTAGCGGCAGGGGGTCTTGGCTACACCTTC
>TRBV5-1|few|TRBJ2-2|NA
CASSLTGNTGELFF
TGCGCCAGCAGCTTAACAGGCAACACCGGGGAGCTGTTTTTT
>TRBV7-8|NA|TRBJ1-5|NA
CASSIQGLQPQHF
TGTGCCAGCAGCATACAGGGTTTACAGCCCCAGCATTTT
>TRBV6-1|NA|TRBJ2-7|TRBD2
CASNPGGIKVYEQYF
TGTGCCAGCAACCCCGGGGGGATTAAGGTCTACGAGCAGTACTTC
>TRBV6-6|NA|TRBJ2-2|NA
CASSSTPAGELFF
TGTGCCAGCAGTTCTACTCCGGCCGGGGAGCTGTTTTTT
>TRBV7-2|NA|TRBJ2-3|TRBD2
CASSTTLAGGPYF
TGTGCCAGCAGCACCACTTTAGCGGGAGGGCCGTATTTT
>TRBV5-4|few|TRBJ2-3|NA
CASRLNPYRDTQYF
TGTGCCAGCCGATTGAACCCCTATCGAGATACGCAGTATTTT
>TRBV10-3|few|TRBJ1-2|TRBD1
CAARRGQANYGYTF
TGTGCCGCCCGCCGTGGACAGGCTAACTATGGCTACACCTTC
>TRBV5-1|NA|TRBJ1-1|NA
CASSGGQQGTEAFF
TGCGCCAGCAGCGGTGGACAGCAGGGAACTGAAGCTTTCTTT